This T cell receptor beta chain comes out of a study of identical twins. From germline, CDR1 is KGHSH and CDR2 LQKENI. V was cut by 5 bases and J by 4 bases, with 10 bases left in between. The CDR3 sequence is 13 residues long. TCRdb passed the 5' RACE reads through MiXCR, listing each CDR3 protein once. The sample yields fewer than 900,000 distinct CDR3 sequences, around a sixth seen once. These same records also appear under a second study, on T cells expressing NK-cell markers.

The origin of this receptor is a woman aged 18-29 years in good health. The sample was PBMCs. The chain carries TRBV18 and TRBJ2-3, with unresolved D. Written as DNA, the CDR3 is TGTGCCAGCTCAGAGAACGCGGCAGATACGCAGTATTTT. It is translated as CASSENAADTQYF. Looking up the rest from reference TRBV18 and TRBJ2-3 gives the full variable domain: NAGVMQNPRHLVRRRGQEARLRCSPMKGHSHVYWYRQLPEEGLKFMVYLQKENIIDESGMPKERFSAEFPKEGPSILRIQQVVRGDSAAYFCASSENAADTQYFGPGTRLTVL.